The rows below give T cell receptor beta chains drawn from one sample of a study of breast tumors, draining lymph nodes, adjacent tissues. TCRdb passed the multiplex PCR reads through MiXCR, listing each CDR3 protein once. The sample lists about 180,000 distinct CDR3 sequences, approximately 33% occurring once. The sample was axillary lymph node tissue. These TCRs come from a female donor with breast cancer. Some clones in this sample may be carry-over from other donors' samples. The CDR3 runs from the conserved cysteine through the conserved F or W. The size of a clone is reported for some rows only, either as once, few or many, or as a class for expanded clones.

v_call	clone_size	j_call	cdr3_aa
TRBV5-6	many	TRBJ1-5	CASSLKGSGQPQHF
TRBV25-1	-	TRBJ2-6	CASRGVTGANVLTF
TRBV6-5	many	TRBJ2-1	CASSYSGEQFF
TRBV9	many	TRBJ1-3	CASSAHQGHSGNTIYF
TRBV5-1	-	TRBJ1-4	CASSLLSGPNEKLFF
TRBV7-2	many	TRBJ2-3	CASSLRGTHFTDTQYF
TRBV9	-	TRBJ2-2	CASSATSGGLVGGELFF
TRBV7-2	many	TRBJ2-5	CASSAGLRNQETQYF
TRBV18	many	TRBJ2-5	CASSPSTGGIETQYF
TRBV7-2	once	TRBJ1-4	CASTPLRGKLFF
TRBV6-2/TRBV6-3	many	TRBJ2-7	CASSSSVEQYF
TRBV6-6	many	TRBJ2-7	CASSHVGLVHEQYF
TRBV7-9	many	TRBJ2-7	CASSLAAGPRPYEQYF